The 7 T cell receptor beta chains presented below share a single source sample, sequenced in a study of T cells in Graves' hyperthyroidism and ophthalmopathy. RNA transcripts served as the template for amplifying TCR beta CDR3 regions. The HTBI primer set served for first-round RT-PCR of the TCR CDR3. MiXCR, applied by TCRdb to the multiplex PCR reads, yields one record per CDR3 protein. The sample holds around 560,000 distinct CDR3 sequences, over 15% seen once. Specimen: blood. The receptors originated from a young woman with Graves' hyperthyroidism.

A few counts support this clonotype. The chain joins TRBV5-1 to TRBJ1-4; TRBD1 matches at 8 bases. Germline CDR1 and CDR2: SGHRS and YFSETQ. The junction had 9 bases not matched to a gene; V was cut back by 4 bases and J by 7 bases. This CDR3 region has 15 residues. The CDR3 region has the DNA TGCGCCAGCAGCACGACAGGGGATGGAAGTGAAAAACTGTTTTTT. Translated: CASSTTGDGSEKLFF.

This clonotype was observed at least ten times. The V and J genes are TRBV2 and TRBJ2-7, with 11 positions matching TRBD1. The germline V gene has CDR1 SNHLY and CDR2 FYNNEI. This CDR3 is 15 amino acids long. The junction had 6 bases not matched to a gene; V was cut back by 6 bases and J by 2 bases. DNA for the CDR3: TGTGCCAGCAGATGGGACAGGGGGACCACCTACGAGCAGTACTTC. Translation: CASRWDRGTTYEQYF.

To note about this clonotype: A single base separates this from a much larger clone, so it may be a read error. A read error is likely, as this CDR3 ends without the conserved phenylalanine or tryptophan. V usage is TRBV6-2 or TRBV6-3 and J usage is TRBJ2-1; perhaps TRBD2 as D (5 bases). V was trimmed by 2 bases and J by 1 base, leaving 9 bases between them. CDR1 and CDR2 (germline): MNHEY, SVGEGT. The CDR3 spans 15 residues. In DNA form, the CDR3 reads TGTGCCAGCAGTTACCGTAGCGTGTCCTACAATGAGCAGTTCTCC. Its protein product is CASSYRSVSYNEQFS.

This chain uses TRBV7-9 with TRBJ2-1; D ambiguous. The CDR3 has 12 amino acids. V lost 1 base and J 11 bases, leaving 9 bases between the germline ends. In germline, CDR1 is SEHNR, CDR2 FQNEAQ (reference sequence). The CDR3 DNA follows: TGTGCCAGCAGCTTAGACATAGTGAAGCAGTTCTTC. Its translation is CASSLDIVKQFF.

This clonotype was counted at least ten times. This rearrangement joins TRBV7-2 to TRBJ2-1; 8 nucleotides align to TRBD2. Germline-derived CDR1 and CDR2 are SGHTA and FQGNSA. Germline trimming cut 4 bases from V and 15 bases from J; bases unmatched to any gene: 5. The length of the CDR3 is 11 residues. The CDR3 region has the DNA TGTGCCAGCAGCTCAAGACTAGCGTTGTTCTTC. This gives the protein CASSSRLALFF.

This clonotype was counted a few times. The rearrangement uses TRBV10-3 and TRBJ1-1, with 9 bases fitting TRBD1. Germline V lookup: CDR1 ENHRY, CDR2 SYGVKD. The length of the CDR3 is 17 residues. J was trimmed by 8 bases and V by 7 bases; bases with no gene match: 20. Written as DNA, the CDR3 is TGTGCCATCACACAAATCCCTCGGGGACAGGGAAGGTTAGAAGCTTTCTTT. It is translated as CAITQIPRGQGRLEAFF.

This clonotype was detected ten times or more. The V call is TRBV27, the J call TRBJ2-7; 9 bases line up with TRBD1. Trimming took 5 bases from V and 0 from J; bases not matched to a gene: 11. Germline lookup yields CDR1 MNHEY and CDR2 SMNVEV (reference sequence). The CDR3 is 17 residues long. The CDR3 protein is CASSRKVPGQGSYEQYF. For the CDR3, the DNA is TGTGCCAGCAGTAGAAAAGTTCCGGGACAGGGCTCCTACGAGCAGTACTTC.